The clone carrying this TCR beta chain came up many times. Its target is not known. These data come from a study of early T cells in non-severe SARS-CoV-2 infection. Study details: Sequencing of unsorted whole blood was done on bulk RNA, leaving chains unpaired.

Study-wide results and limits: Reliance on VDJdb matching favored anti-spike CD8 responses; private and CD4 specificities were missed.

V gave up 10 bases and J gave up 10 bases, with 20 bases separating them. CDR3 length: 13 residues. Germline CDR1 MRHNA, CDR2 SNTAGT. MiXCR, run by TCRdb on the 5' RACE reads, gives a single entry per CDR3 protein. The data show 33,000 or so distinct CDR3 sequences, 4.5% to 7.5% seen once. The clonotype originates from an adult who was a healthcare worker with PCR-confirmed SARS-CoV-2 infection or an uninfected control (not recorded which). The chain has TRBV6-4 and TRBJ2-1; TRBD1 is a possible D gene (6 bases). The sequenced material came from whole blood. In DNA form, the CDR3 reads TGTGCCACCTCAACGGATGGGGGCTTAGAGCAGTTCTTC. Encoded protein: CATSTDGGLEQFF.